The clone carrying this T cell receptor (beta chain) was picked up a small number of times. Its cognate antigen is unknown. CDR1 and CDR2 (germline): SGHRS, YFSETQ. The CDR3 covers 12 residues. V lost 4 bases, J lost 14 bases, and 5 bases stayed unmatched. A multiplex PCR was run with 60 Vbeta primers and 13 Jbeta primers. Sequencing used immunoSEQ multiplex PCR; TCRdb keeps in-frame clones, though not all of them. The sample contains under 200,000 clones, 60% to 85% of which appear only once. This record comes from a study of cytomegalovirus exposure and HLA in healthy donors. General observations from the study: Relative to the 666-donor mean, N-insertions were reportedly fewer in an Asian-associated ancestry cluster in a later analysis. Cytomegalovirus-associated TCR beta chains were listed, numbering some 170. Confirmation in vitro established that a few CMV-associated chains were specific for CMV antigens. Reportedly, cytomegalovirus status was diagnosed with high sensitivity and specificity.

Input material: PBMCs. The chain joins TRBV5-1 to TRBJ2-3; 12 nucleotides match TRBD2. This receptor was identified in a female donor in good health and CMV-seronegative. The CDR3 spells CASSVGLAGLYF. In DNA, the CDR3 is TGCGCCAGCAGCGTGGGACTAGCGGGCCTGTATTTT.